Listed below are T cell receptor beta chains from one sample, sequenced in a study of blood T cell repertoires in COVID-19. TCRdb's table, derived via immunoSEQ multiplex PCR, lists solely in-frame clones and lacks some. The table lists fewer than 200,000 clones, 70% to 80% of them singletons. Specimen: PBMCs or T cells enriched from blood (not recorded which). The receptors stem from an older woman in a cohort exposed to, infected with or recovered from COVID-19 (not recorded which). CDR3s include the opening cysteine and the closing phenylalanine or tryptophan. The D gene is left open where the match is weak. Clone sizes are given selectively: once, few, many, or a class where the clone is expanded.

TRBD2,TRBV11-3,TRBJ2-7,NA,CASSQGRGSPNSYEQYF,TGTGCCAGCAGCCAAGGGCGGGGGTCACCGAACTCCTACGAGCAGTACTTC
TRBD1,TRBV19,TRBJ1-5,NA,CASSRGSRGQHF,TGTGCCAGTAGTAGAGGCAGCAGGGGGCAACATTTT
NA,TRBV10-3,TRBJ2-2,few,CAISEQGLNGELFF,TGTGCCATCAGTGAGCAGGGGCTAAACGGGGAGCTGTTTTTT
TRBD1,TRBV28,TRBJ1-4,NA,CASGGGGEKLFF,TGTGCCAGCGGAGGGGGCGGGGAAAAACTGTTTTTT
NA,TRBV2,TRBJ1-6,NA,CASSDTLGDSPLHF,TGTGCCAGCAGTGATACGCTAGGGGATTCACCCCTCCACTTT
NA,TRBV28,TRBJ2-1,NA,CASSLRGGLLREQFF,TGTGCCAGCAGTTTGAGGGGGGGCCTTCTGAGGGAGCAGTTCTTC
NA,TRBV29-1,TRBJ1-5,NA,CSVGPGSNQPQHF,TGCAGCGTTGGACCGGGGAGCAATCAGCCCCAGCATTTT
TRBD2,TRBV28,TRBJ2-1,NA,CASSTRASGNNEQFF,TGTGCCAGCAGTACCCGCGCTAGCGGGAACAATGAGCAGTTCTTC
NA,TRBV7-9,TRBJ2-1,NA,CASSFVAVSSYNEQFF,TGTGCCAGCAGCTTCGTAGCGGTCAGCTCCTACAATGAGCAGTTCTTC
NA,TRBV7-9,TRBJ2-4,NA,CASSPFSLAKNIQYF,TGTGCCAGCAGCCCATTTAGCTTAGCCAAAAACATTCAGTACTTC
TRBD1,TRBV11-1,TRBJ1-2,few,CASSQRTGYYGYTF,TGTGCCAGCAGCCAGAGGACAGGATACTATGGCTACACCTTC
TRBD2,TRBV7-9,TRBJ2-5,NA,CASSAAGGPGETQYF,TGTGCCAGCAGCGCGGCGGGAGGGCCGGGTGAGACCCAGTACTTC
NA,TRBV28,TRBJ2-5,NA,CASSLWGRQETQYF,TGTGCCAGCAGTTTATGGGGCAGGCAAGAGACCCAGTACTTC
TRBD1,TRBV5-1,TRBJ1-2,NA,CASSLMAQGAGGYTF,TGCGCCAGCAGCTTGATGGCACAGGGGGCTGGGGGCTACACCTTC
NA,TRBV4-2,TRBJ1-1,NA,CASSQDAGARGVGAFF,TGTGCCAGCAGCCAAGATGCGGGGGCCAGGGGCGTAGGGGCTTTCTTT